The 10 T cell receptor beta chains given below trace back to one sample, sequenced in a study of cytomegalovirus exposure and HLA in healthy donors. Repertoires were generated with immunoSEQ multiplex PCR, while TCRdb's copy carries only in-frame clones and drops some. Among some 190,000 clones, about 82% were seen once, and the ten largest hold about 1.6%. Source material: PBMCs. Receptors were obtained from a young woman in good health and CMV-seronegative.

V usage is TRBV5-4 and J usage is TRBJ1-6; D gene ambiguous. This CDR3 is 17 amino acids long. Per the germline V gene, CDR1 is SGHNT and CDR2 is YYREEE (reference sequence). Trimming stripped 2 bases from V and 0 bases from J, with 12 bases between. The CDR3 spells CASSLLVSSSYNSPLHF. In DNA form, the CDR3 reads TGTGCCAGCAGCTTATTGGTCTCGAGCTCCTATAATTCACCCCTCCACTTT.

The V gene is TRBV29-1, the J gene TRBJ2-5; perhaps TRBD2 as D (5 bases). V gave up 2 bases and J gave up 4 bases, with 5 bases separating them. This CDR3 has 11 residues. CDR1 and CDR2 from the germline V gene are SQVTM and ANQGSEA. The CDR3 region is CSVERGETQYF. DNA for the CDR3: TGCAGCGTTGAACGGGGAGAGACCCAGTACTTC.

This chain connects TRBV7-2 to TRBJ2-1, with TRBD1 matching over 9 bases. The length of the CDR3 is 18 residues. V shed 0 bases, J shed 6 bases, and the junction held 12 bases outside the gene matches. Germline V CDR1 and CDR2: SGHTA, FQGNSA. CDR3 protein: CASSLAQGRGTGINEQFF. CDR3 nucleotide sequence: TGTGCCAGCAGCTTAGCGCAAGGTCGAGGGACAGGGATCAATGAGCAGTTCTTC.

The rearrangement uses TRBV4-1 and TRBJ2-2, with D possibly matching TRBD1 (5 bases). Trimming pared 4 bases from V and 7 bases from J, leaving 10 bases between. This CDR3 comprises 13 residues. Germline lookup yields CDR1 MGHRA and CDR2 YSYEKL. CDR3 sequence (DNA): TGCGCCAGCAGCCCCCAAGGGGACGGGGAGCTGTTTTTT. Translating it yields CASSPQGDGELFF.

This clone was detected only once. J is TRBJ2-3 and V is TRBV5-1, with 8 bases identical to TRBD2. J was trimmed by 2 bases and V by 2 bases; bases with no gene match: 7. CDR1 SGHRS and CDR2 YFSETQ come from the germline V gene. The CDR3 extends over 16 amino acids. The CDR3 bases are TGCGCCAGCAGCTTTCAGACTAGCGTACACACAGATACGCAGTATTTT. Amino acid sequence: CASSFQTSVHTDTQYF.

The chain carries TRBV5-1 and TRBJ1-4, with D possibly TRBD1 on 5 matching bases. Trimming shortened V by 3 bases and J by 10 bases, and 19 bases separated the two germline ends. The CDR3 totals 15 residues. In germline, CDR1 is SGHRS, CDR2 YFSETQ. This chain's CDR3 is CASSYSDTSSGKLFF. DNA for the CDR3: TGCGCCAGCAGCTACTCGGACACGAGCAGTGGAAAACTGTTTTTT.

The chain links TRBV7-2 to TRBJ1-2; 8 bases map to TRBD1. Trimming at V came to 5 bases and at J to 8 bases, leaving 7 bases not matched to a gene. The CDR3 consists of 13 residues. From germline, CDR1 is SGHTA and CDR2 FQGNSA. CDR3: CASSKGTGPGYTF. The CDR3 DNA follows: TGTGCCAGCAGCAAAGGGACAGGCCCCGGCTACACCTTC.

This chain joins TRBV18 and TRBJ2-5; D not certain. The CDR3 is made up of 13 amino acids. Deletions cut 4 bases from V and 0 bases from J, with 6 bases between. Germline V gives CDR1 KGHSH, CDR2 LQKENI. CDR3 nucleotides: TGTGCCAGCTCACGGAGAAACCAAGAGACCCAGTACTTC. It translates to CASSRRNQETQYF. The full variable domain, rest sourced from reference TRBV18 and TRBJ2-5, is NAGVMQNPRHLVRRRGQEARLRCSPMKGHSHVYWYRQLPEEGLKFMVYLQKENIIDESGMPKERFSAEFPKEGPSILRIQQVVRGDSAAYFCASSRRNQETQYFGPGTRLLVL.

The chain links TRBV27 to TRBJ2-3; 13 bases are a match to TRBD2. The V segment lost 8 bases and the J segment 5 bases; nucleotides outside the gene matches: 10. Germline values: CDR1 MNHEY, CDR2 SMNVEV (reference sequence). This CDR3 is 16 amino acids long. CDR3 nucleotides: TGTGCCAGCTCCTCCCCACTAGCGGGAGGGAGAGATACGCAGTATTTT. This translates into CASSSPLAGGRDTQYF.

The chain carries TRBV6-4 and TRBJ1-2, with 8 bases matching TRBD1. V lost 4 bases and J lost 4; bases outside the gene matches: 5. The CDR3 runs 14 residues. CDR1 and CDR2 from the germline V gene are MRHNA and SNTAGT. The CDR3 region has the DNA TGTGCCAGCAGTGTTGAGACAGGGGTCTATGGCTACACCTTC. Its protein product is CASSVETGVYGYTF.